The present T cell receptor (beta chain) was sequenced within a study of shared clonotypes between healthy human individuals. The repertoire was sequenced with immunoSEQ multiplex PCR; TCRdb's copy has only in-frame clones and lacks some. The top ten hold 1.5% to 2% of the sample, which has some 2,100,000 clones, 85% to 95% seen once. It was CD45RO-negative cells, positively selected for CCR7, that made up naive CD8 cells, with terminally differentiated effector memory CD45RA+ cells excluded. Deletions cut 2 bases from V and 0 bases from J, with 11 bases between. The CDR3 is made up of 15 amino acids. Germline-derived CDR1 and CDR2 are MNHEY and SMNVEV (reference sequence).

This sequence was found in a man between 18 and 29 years old in good health. Some clones in this sample may be carry-over from other donors' samples. The chain has TRBV27 and TRBJ2-7; TRBD2 is a possible D gene (6 bases). Sequencing input: naive CD8+ T cells from PBMCs. CDR3 protein: CASSLGGLSSYEQYF. The CDR3 DNA is TGTGCCAGCAGTTTAGGGGGACTGAGCTCCTACGAGCAGTACTTC.